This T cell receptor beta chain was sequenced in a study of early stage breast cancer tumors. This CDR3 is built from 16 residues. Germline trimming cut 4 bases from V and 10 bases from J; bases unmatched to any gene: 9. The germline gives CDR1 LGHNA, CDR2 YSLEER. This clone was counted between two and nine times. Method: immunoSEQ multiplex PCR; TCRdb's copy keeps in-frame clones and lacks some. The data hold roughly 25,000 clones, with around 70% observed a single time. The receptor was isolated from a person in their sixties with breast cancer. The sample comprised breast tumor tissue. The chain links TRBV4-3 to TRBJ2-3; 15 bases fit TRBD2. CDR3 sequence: CASSLGTSGRLVPQYF. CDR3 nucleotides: TGCGCCAGCAGCCTCGGGACTAGCGGGAGGCTCGTCCCGCAGTATTTT.